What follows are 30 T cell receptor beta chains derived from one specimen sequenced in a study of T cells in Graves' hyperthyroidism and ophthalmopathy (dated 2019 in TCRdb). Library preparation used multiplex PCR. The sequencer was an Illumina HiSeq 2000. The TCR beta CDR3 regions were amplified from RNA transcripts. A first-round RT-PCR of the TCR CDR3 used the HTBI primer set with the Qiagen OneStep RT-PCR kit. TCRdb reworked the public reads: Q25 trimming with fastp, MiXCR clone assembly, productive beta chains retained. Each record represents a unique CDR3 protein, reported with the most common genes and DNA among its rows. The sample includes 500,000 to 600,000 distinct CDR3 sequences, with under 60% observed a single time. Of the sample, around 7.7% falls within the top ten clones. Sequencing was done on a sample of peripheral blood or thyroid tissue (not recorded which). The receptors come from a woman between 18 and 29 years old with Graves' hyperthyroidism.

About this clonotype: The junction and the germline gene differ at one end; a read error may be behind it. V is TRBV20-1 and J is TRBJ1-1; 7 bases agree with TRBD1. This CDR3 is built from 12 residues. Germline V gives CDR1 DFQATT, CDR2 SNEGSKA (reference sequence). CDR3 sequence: CSASTGDTEASF. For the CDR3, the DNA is TGCAGTGCATCCACAGGGGACACTGAAGCTTCCTTT.

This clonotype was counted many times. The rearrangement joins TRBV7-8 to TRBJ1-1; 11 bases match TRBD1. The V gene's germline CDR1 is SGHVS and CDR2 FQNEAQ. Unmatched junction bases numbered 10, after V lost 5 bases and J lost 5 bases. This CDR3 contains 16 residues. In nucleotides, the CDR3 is TGTGCCAGCAGCAAGGACAGGGGGCTGGGGGGAACTGAAGCTTTCTTT. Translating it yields CASSKDRGLGGTEAFF.

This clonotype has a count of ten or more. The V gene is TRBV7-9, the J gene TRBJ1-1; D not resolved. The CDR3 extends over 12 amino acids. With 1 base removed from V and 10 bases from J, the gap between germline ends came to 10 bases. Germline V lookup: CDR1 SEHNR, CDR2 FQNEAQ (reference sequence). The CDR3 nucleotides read TGTGCCAGCAGCTTAGATACCGGCGGAGCTTTCTTT. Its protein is CASSLDTGGAFF. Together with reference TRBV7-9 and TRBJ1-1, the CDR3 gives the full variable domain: DTGVSQNPRHKITKRGQNVTFRCDPISEHNRLYWYRQTLGQGPEFLTYFQNEAQLEKSRLLSDRFSAERPKGSFSTLEIQRTEQGDSAMYLCASSLDTGGAFFGQGTRLTVV.

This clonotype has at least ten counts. The CDR3 DNA reads as TGTGCCAGCAGTTTACGGGGCATAGCAACGGGGGAGCAGTACTTC. Amino acid sequence: CASSLRGIATGEQYF. V and J are TRBV12-3 or TRBV12-4 and TRBJ2-7; D is perhaps TRBD1 or TRBD2 (5 bases each). CDR3 length equals 15 residues. The V end was cut by 2 bases, the J end by 7 bases, with 18 bases between.

CDR3 in DNA: TGCAGTGCTAGAGTTAGCGGGAGGGCCTCAGAGCAGTTCTTC. Its protein product is CSARVSGRASEQFF. The chain combines TRBV20-1 with TRBJ2-1; 11 bases match TRBD2. Germline V gene data show CDR1 as DFQATT and CDR2 as SNEGSKA (reference sequence). This CDR3 is 14 amino acids long. V lost 1 base and J lost 10; bases outside the gene matches: 6.

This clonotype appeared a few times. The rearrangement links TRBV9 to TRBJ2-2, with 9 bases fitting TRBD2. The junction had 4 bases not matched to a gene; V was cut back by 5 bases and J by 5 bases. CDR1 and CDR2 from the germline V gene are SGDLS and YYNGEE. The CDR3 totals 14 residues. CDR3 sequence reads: CASSTLAGTGELFF. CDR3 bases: TGTGCCAGCAGTACTCTAGCGGGAACCGGGGAGCTGTTTTTT.

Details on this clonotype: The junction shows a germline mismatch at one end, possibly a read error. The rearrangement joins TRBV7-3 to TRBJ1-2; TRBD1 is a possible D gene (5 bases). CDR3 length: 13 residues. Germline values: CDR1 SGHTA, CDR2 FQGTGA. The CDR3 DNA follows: TGCGCCAGCAGCCAGATTCTGGGGGATGGCTACACCTTC. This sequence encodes CASSQILGDGYTF.

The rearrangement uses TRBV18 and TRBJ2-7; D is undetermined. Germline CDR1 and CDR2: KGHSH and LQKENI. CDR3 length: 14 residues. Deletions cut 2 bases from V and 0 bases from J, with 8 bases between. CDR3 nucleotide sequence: TGTGCCAGCTCACCATTGGGTCGCTCCTACGAGCAGTACTTC. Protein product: CASSPLGRSYEQYF.

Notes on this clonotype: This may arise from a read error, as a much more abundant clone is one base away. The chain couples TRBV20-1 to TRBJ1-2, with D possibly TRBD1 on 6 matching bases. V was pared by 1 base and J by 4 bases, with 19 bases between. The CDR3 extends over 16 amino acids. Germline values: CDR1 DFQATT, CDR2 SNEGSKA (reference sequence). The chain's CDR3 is CSARASGALASYGYTF. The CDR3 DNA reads TGCAGTGCTAGAGCTTCGGGGGCGCTAGCTAGCTATGGCTACACCTTC.

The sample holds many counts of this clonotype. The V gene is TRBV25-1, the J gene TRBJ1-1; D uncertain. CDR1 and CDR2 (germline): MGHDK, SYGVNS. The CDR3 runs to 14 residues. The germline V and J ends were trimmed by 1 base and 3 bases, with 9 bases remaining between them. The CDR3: CASSELRPDTEAFF. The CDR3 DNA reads TGTGCCAGCAGTGAATTGAGGCCCGACACTGAAGCTTTCTTT.

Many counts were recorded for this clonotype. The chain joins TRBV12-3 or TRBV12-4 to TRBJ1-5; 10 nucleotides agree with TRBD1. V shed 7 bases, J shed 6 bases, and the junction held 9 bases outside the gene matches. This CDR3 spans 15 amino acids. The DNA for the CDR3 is TGTGCCAGCACCTACGGGGGGACAGGGGTTCAGCCCCAGCATTTT. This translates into CASTYGGTGVQPQHF.

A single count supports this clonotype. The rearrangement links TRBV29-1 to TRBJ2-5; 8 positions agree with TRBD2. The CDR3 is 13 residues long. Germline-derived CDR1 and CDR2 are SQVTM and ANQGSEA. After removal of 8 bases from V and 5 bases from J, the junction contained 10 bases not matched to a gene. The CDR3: CSSSPGGPETQYF. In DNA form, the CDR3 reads TGCAGCTCATCCCCGGGAGGGCCGGAGACCCAGTACTTC.

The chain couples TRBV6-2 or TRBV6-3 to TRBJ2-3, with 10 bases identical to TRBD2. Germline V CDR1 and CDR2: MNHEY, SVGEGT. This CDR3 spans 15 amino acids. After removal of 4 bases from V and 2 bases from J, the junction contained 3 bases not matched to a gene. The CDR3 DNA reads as TGTGCCAGCAGTTTCCTAGCGGGGGACACAGATACGCAGTATTTT. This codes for CASSFLAGDTDTQYF.

The CDR3 DNA sequence: TGCAGTGCTGCCCGGGGGTACCAAGAGACCCAGTACTTC. This encodes CSAARGYQETQYF. The rearrangement uses TRBV20-1 and TRBJ2-5; weak D call: TRBD2 (6 bases). CDR1 and CDR2 from the germline V gene are DFQATT and SNEGSKA (reference sequence). The CDR3 contains 13 residues. V was shortened by 5 bases and J by 0 bases, with 10 bases between the two germline ends.

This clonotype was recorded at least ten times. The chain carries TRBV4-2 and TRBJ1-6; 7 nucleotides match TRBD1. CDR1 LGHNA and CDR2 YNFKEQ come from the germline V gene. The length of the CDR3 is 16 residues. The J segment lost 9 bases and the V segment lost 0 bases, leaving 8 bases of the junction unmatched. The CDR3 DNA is TGTGCCAGCAGCCAAGATGGGACAGTCCGGCCTTCACCCCTCCACTTT. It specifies CASSQDGTVRPSPLHF.

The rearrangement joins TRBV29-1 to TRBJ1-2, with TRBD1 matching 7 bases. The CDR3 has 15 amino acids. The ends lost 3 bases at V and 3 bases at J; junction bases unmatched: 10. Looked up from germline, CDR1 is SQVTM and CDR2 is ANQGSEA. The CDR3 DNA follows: TGCAGCGTTGATGAAGGTCAGGGGGTTGACTATGGCTACACCTTC. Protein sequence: CSVDEGQGVDYGYTF.

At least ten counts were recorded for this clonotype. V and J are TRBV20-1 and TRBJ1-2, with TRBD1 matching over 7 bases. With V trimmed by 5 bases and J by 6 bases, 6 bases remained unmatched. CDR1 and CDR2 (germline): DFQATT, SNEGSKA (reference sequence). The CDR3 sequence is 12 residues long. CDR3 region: CSAFGQVDGYTF. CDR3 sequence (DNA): TGCAGTGCTTTTGGACAGGTGGATGGCTACACCTTC.

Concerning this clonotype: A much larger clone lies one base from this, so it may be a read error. CDR3 loop: CASSPPGSGRSYEQYF. As DNA, the CDR3 is TGTGCCAGCAGTCCCCCAGGTTCGGGACGAAGCTACGAGCAGTACTTC. The rearrangement joins TRBV6-1 to TRBJ2-7, with D perhaps TRBD1 or TRBD2 (5 bases each). Germline CDR1 reads MNHNS; CDR2 reads SASEGT. This CDR3 has 16 amino acids. The V and J ends lost 5 bases and 3 bases respectively, with 20 bases between them.

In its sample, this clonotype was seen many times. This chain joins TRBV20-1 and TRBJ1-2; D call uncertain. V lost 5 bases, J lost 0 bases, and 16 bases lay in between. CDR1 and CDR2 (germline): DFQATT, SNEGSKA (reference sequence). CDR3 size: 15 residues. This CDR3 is CSAPLSWEANYGYTF. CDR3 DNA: TGCAGTGCTCCTCTAAGCTGGGAAGCTAACTATGGCTACACCTTC.

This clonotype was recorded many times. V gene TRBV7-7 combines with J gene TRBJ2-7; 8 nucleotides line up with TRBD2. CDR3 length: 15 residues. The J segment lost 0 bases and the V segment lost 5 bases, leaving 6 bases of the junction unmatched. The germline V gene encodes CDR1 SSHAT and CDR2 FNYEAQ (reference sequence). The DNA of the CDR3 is TGTGCCAGCAGCCCAGGACTAGCCAGCTCCTACGAGCAGTACTTC. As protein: CASSPGLASSYEQYF. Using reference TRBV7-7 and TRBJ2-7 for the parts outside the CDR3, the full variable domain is GAGVSQSPRYKVTKRGQDVTLRCDPISSHATLYWYQQALGQGPEFLTYFNYEAQPDKSGLPSDRFSAERPEGSISTLTIQRTEQRDSAMYRCASSPGLASSYEQYFGPGTRLTVT.

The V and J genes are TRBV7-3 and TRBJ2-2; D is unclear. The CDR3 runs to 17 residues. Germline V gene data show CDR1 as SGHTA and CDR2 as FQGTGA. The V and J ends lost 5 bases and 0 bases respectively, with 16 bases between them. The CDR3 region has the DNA TGTGCCAGCAGCCACCCTCCACTCCCTTCGAACACCGGGGAGCTGTTTTTT. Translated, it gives CASSHPPLPSNTGELFF.

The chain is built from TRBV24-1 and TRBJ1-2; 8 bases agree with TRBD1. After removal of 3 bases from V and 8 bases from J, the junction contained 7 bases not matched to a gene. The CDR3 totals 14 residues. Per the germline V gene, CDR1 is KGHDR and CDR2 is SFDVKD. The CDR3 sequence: CATSDHRDRNGYTF. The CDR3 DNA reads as TGTGCCACCAGTGATCATCGGGACAGGAACGGCTACACCTTC.

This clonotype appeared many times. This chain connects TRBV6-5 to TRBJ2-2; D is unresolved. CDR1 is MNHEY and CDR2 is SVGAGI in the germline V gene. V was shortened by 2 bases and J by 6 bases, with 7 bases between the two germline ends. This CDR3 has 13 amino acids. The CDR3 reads CASSYGSAGELFF. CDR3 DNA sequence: TGTGCCAGCAGTTACGGTTCGGCCGGGGAGCTGTTTTTT.

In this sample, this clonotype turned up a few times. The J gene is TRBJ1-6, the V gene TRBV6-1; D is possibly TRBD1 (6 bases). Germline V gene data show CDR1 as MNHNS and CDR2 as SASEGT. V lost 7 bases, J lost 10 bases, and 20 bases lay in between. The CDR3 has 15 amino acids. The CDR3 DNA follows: TGTGCCAGCAACGAGGGGCGGGTTAGGGGGTCACCCCTCCACTTT. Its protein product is CASNEGRVRGSPLHF.

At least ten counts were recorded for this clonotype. CDR3 residues: CASSFRRAEAFF. In DNA, the CDR3 is TGTGCCAGCAGTTTTCGTAGGGCTGAAGCTTTCTTT. J is TRBJ1-1 and V is TRBV12-3 or TRBV12-4; D is undetermined. Between the trimmed V and J ends, which lost 3 bases and 6 bases, there was a span of 8 bases. The CDR3 has 12 residues.

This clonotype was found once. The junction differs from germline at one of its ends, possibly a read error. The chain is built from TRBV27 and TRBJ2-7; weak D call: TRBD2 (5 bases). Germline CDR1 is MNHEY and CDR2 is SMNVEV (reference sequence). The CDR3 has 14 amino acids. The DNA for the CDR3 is TGTGCCAGCAGTGGGGAGCGGTCCTCCTACGAGCAGTGCTTC. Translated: CASSGERSSYEQCF.

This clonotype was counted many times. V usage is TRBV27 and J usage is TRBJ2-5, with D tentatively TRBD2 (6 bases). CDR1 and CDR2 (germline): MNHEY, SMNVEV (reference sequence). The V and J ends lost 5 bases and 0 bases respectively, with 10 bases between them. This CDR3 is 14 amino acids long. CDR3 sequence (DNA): TGTGCCAGCAGTCCCCAGCGGGACCAAGAGACCCAGTACTTC. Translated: CASSPQRDQETQYF.

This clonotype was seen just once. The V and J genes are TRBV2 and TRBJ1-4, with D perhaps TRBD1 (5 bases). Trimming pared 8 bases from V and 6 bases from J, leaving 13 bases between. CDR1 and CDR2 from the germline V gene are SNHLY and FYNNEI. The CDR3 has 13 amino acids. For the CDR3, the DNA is TGTGCCAGCTTGAGGGGTGGAGATGAAAAACTGTTTTTT. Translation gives CASLRGGDEKLFF. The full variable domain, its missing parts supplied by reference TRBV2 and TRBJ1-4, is EPEVTQTPSHQVTQMGQEVILRCVPISNHLYFYWYRQILGQKVEFLVSFYNNEISEKSEIFDDQFSVERPDGSNFTLKIRSTKLEDSAMYFCASLRGGDEKLFFGSGTQLSVL.

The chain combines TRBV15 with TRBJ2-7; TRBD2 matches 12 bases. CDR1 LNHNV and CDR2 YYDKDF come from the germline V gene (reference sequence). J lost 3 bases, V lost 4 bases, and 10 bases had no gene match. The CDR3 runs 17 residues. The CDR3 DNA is TGTGCCACCAGCACCGGGACTAGCGGGTTGGGGCGCTACGAGCAGTACTTC. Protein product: CATSTGTSGLGRYEQYF.

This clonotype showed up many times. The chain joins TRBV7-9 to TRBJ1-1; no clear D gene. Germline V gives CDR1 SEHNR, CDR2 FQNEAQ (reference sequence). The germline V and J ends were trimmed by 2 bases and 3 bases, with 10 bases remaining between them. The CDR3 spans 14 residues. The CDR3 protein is CASSLTRYDTEAFF. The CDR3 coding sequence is TGTGCCAGCAGCTTAACACGCTACGACACTGAAGCTTTCTTT.